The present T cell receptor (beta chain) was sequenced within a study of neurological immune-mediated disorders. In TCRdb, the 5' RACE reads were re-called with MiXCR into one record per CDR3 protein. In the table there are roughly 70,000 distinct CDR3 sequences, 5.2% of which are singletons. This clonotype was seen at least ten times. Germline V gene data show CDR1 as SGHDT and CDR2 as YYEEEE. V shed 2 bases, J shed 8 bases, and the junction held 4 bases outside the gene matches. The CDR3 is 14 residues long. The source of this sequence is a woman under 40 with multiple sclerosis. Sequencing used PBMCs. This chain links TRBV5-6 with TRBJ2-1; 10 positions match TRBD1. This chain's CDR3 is CASSLMTGGDEQFF. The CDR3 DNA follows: TGTGCCAGCAGCTTAATGACAGGGGGCGATGAGCAGTTCTTC.